These T cell receptor beta chains were read from a single sample in a study of response to subunit inactivated influenza vaccine. A single record per CDR3 protein comes from TCRdb applying MiXCR to the RT-PCR reads. The data hold 560,000 or so distinct CDR3 sequences, with roughly 8.2% observed a single time. This sample comprised PBMCs from blood, obtained roughly 24 months after vaccination. The receptors come from a man aged 45 to 75 who received an inactivated influenza vaccine. Each CDR3 is given with its conserved first and last residue. The order of the fields is V gene, J gene, D gene, clone size, CDR3 DNA, CDR3 protein. D genes are given only for firm matches. Some rows have no size entry. The others give once, few or many, or a class for an expanded clone.

>TRBV3-1|TRBJ2-4|.|.
TGTGCCAGCAGCCAAGTCCCACCCCTAGAACCCAAAAACATTCAGTACTTC
CASSQVPPLEPKNIQYF
>TRBV5-6|TRBJ2-2|.|.
TGTGCCAGCACCTCGGTTTTGGAGACAGGCGGGAACACCGGGGAGCTGTTTTTT
CASTSVLETGGNTGELFF
>TRBV5-1|TRBJ2-3|.|few
TGCGCCAGCAGCTTGTCCACAGGGAACACAGATACGCAGTATTTT
CASSLSTGNTDTQYF
>TRBV5-1|TRBJ2-7|.|.
TGCGCCAGCAGCTGGGCGGGAATGACGATCCACGAGCAGTACTTC
CASSWAGMTIHEQYF
>TRBV28|TRBJ1-5|.|few
TGTGCCAGCAGCCAGACAGTGTATCAGCCCCAGCATTTT
CASSQTVYQPQHF
>TRBV6-2/TRBV6-3|TRBJ1-1|.|.
TGTGCCAGCAGGGCAGGGAGAACTGAAGCTTTCTTT
CASRAGRTEAFF
>TRBV2|TRBJ2-1|TRBD1|.
TGTGCCAGCAGTGCGGGACCGGGACAGCTCTCCTACAATGAGCAGTTCTTC
CASSAGPGQLSYNEQFF
>TRBV4-2|TRBJ1-3|TRBD1|few
TGTGCCAGCAGCCAAGAAGGGACAGGGACAGGAAACACCATATATTTT
CASSQEGTGTGNTIYF
>TRBV30|TRBJ2-2|TRBD2|few
TGTGCCTGGCAAGGGGACTACAACACCGGGGAGCTGTTTTTT
CAWQGDYNTGELFF
>TRBV2|TRBJ1-2|.|few
TGTGCCAGCAGAGAACAGGGAAACTATGGCTACACCTTC
CASREQGNYGYTF
>TRBV15|TRBJ1-5|TRBD1|.
TGTGCCACCAGCAGAGAAGCGACAGGGAATCAGCCCCAGCATTTT
CATSREATGNQPQHF